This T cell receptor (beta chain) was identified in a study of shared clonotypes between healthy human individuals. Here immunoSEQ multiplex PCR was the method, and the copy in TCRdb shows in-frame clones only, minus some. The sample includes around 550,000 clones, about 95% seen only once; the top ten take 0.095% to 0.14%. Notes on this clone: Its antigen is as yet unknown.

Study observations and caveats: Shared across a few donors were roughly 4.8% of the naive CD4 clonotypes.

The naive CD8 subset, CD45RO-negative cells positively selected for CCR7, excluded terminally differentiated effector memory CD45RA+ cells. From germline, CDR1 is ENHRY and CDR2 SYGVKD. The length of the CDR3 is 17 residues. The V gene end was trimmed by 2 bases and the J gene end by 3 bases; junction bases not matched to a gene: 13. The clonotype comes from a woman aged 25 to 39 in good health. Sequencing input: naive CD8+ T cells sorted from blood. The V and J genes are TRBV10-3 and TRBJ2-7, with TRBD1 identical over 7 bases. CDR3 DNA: TGTGCCATCAGTGAGACGAGGGACAGCCTCAGCTACTACGAGCAGTACTTC. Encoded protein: CAISETRDSLSYYEQYF.